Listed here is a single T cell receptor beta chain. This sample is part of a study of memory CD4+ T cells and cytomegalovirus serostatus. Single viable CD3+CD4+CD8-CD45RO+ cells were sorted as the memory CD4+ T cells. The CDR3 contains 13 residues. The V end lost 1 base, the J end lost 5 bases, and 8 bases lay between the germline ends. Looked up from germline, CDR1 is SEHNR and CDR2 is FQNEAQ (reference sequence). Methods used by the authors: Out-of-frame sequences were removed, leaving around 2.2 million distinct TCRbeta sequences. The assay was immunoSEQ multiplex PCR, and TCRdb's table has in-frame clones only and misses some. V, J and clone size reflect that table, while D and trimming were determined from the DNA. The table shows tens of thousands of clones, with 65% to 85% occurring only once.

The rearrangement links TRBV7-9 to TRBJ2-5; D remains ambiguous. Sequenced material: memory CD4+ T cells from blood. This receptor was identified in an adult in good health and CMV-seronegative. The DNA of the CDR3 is TGTGCCAGCAGCTTAGGTGTCGTTGAGACCCAGTACTTC. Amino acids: CASSLGVVETQYF.